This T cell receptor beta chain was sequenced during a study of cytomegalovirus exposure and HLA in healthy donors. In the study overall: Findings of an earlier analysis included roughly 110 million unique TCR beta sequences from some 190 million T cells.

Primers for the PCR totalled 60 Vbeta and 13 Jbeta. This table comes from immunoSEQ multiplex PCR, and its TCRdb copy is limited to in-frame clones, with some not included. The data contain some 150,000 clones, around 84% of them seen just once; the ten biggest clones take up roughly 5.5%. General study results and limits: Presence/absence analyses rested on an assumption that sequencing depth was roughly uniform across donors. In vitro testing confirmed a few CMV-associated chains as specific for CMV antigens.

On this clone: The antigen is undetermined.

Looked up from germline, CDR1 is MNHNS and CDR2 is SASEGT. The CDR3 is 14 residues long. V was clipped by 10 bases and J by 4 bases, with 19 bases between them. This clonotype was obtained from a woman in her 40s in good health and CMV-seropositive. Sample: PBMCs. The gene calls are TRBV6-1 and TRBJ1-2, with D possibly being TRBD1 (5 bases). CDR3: CATKGAGLGYGYTF. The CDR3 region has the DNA TGTGCCACCAAGGGCGCGGGGCTGGGCTATGGCTACACCTTC.